This T cell receptor beta chain was recovered during a study of cytomegalovirus exposure and HLA in healthy donors. Study-wide results and caveats: Most subjects' HLA-A and HLA-B alleles were reportedly predicted from TCR beta sequences. In vitro data verified a few CMV-associated chains as specific for CMV antigens.

V was shortened by 7 bases and J by 3 bases, with 9 bases between the two germline ends. CDR3 size: 12 residues. Germline lookup yields CDR1 WNHNN and CDR2 SYGVQD (reference sequence). This clone was recorded once. Its specificity is not known. The PCR contained 60 Vbeta and 13 Jbeta primers. Clones were sequenced by immunoSEQ multiplex PCR, and TCRdb holds only the in-frame ones, with some missing. The top ten clones hold around 3.9% of a sample with under 150,000 clones, roughly 70% of them seen once. J is TRBJ1-1 and V is TRBV10-1, with D maybe TRBD1 (6 bases). This clonotype was sampled from a woman aged 40-49 years in good health and CMV-seropositive. Sequenced sample: PBMCs. In DNA, the CDR3 is TGCGCCAGCACGGACAGTTACACTGAAGCTTTCTTT. This gives the protein CASTDSYTEAFF.